This T cell receptor beta chain originates from a study of blood T cell repertoires in COVID-19. Study-level background: The United States, Italy and Spain provided the acute and convalescent COVID-19 samples. Sources were T cells, B-cell-depleted T cells, or PBMCs; the material itself was cDNA or gDNA.

In the original analysis: Amplification with reference gene primers provided the estimates of nucleated cell counts. Produced via immunoSEQ multiplex PCR; TCRdb's table is partial and in-frame only. That table supplies the V and J calls and clone size; D and trimming were determined from the DNA. Here the sample spans roughly 90,000 clones, 80% being singletons. The source of this sequence is a woman in her 70s with acute or convalescent COVID-19. The material sequenced was peripheral blood.

This CDR3 reads CASSSQGDTEAFF. The CDR3 DNA is TGTGCCAGCAGCAGTCAAGGGGACACTGAAGCTTTCTTT. V gene TRBV7-9 combines with J gene TRBJ1-1, with D possibly matching TRBD1 (5 bases). The CDR3 is 13 amino acids. Germline CDR1 and CDR2: SEHNR and FQNEAQ (reference sequence). Trimming stripped 5 bases from V and 3 bases from J, with 10 bases between.